The clone carrying this TCR beta chain appeared once. Its antigen is not identified. This record comes from a study of blood T cells in healthy people across ages. The study, taken as a whole, reports: The CMV status of each donor remained undetermined, and this could have confounded shifts in expanded clonotypes.

Every donor gave roughly 9.2 milliliters of peripheral blood. With 6 bases removed from V and 4 bases from J, the gap between germline ends came to 15 bases. The CDR3 has 15 residues. Germline V gene lookup returns CDR1 MNHEY and CDR2 SVGAGI. Primers used in a second PCR of roughly 7 to 11 cycles were a sample-barcoded 5' primer and a J-beta primer mix. TCRdb called the 5' RACE reads again in MiXCR, with one record for every CDR3 protein. In the table there are about 1.1 million distinct CDR3 sequences, around two fifths of which are singletons. The clonotype was recovered from a man between 18 and 29 years old in good health. The sequencing sample was made of blood. The chain uses TRBV6-5 and TRBJ2-2; D could derive from TRBD1 or TRBD2 (6 bases each). The CDR3 nucleotides read TGTGCCAGCAGACAGGGAGGACGGGGCACCGGGGAGCTGTTTTTT. This codes for CASRQGGRGTGELFF.